These T cell receptor beta chains were read from a single sample in a study of CD8 T cells in Susac syndrome. TCRdb passed the immunoSEQ multiplex PCR reads through MiXCR, listing each CDR3 protein once. In the table there are about 90,000 distinct CDR3 sequences, around 96% of which are singletons. Source material: CD8+ T cells from PBMCs. These receptors were taken from a human donor with Susac syndrome. Both conserved end residues are part of each CDR3. Fields, in order: J gene, V gene, CDR3 protein.

J gene: TRBJ1-1
V gene: TRBV4-3
CDR3 protein: CASSQRPIRLNTEAFF

J gene: TRBJ1-2
V gene: TRBV20-1
CDR3 protein: CSAPTQGPGYGYTF

J gene: TRBJ2-3
V gene: TRBV9
CDR3 protein: CASSVRGADDTQYF

J gene: TRBJ2-7
V gene: TRBV3-1
CDR3 protein: CASSPRIGLSAYEQYF

J gene: TRBJ2-5
V gene: TRBV12-3/TRBV12-4
CDR3 protein: CASSLNDGETQYF

J gene: TRBJ1-2
V gene: TRBV19
CDR3 protein: CASSLGDGYTF

J gene: TRBJ2-7
V gene: TRBV5-1
CDR3 protein: CASGQGLGTYEQYF

J gene: TRBJ1-2
V gene: TRBV25-1
CDR3 protein: CASSVTDGYTF

J gene: TRBJ2-5
V gene: TRBV5-4
CDR3 protein: CASSLAGQIGRTQYF

J gene: TRBJ2-1
V gene: TRBV9
CDR3 protein: CASSVRAQGVTYNEQFF